This entry describes one T cell receptor (beta chain). Its antigen is not identified. It was autoimmune disease history or systemic immunosuppression that excluded patients. The sample belongs to a study of OX40 agonist ivuxolimab in advanced cancers. Study-wide background: Dose-escalation patients had hepatocellular carcinoma, melanoma, renal cell or head and neck cancer. Partial responses, seen in three patients, involved one hepatocellular carcinoma and two cutaneous melanomas.

Only in-frame clones appear in the TCRdb table, and some are missing; sequencing was by immunoSEQ multiplex PCR. The sample records under 25,000 clones, roughly 68% being singletons. Study findings and constraints: Clonal expansion by week 6 occurred in CD4+ and CD8+ blood T cells (at 0.1 to 3.0 mg/kg).

The TCR was taken from an adult with an advanced solid tumor such as melanoma, head and neck, liver or kidney cancer. This specimen consisted of CD4+ or CD8+ T cells sorted from blood, obtained in a trial of the OX40 agonist ivuxolimab.

The DNA for the CDR3 is TGTGCCAGCAGTCCGTTGGACGGGGCAGGTGAAGCTTTCTTT. This sequence encodes CASSPLDGAGEAFF. This chain joins TRBV27 and TRBJ1-1, with D possibly being TRBD1 (5 bases). This CDR3 region has 14 residues. The V gene lost 5 bases and the J gene lost 7 bases, with 17 bases spanning the gap. Germline V gene sequence: CDR1 MNHEY, CDR2 SMNVEV (reference sequence).